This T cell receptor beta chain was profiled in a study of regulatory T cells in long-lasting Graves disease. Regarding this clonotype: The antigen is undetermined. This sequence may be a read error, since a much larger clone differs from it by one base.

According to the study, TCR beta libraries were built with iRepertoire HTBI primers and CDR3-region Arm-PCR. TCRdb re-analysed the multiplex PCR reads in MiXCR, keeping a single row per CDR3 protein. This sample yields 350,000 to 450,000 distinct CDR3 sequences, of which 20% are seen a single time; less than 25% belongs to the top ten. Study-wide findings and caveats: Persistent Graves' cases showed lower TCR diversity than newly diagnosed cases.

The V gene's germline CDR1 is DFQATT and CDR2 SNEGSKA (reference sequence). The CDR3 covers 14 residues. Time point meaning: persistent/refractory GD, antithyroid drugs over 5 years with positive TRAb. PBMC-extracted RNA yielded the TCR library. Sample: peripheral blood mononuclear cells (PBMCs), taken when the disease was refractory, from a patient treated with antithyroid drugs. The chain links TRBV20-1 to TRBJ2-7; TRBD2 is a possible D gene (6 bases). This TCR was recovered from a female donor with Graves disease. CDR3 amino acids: CGARVLGREVEQYF. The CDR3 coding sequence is TGCGGTGCTAGAGTTCTGGGCAGGGAGGTCGAGCAGTACTTC.